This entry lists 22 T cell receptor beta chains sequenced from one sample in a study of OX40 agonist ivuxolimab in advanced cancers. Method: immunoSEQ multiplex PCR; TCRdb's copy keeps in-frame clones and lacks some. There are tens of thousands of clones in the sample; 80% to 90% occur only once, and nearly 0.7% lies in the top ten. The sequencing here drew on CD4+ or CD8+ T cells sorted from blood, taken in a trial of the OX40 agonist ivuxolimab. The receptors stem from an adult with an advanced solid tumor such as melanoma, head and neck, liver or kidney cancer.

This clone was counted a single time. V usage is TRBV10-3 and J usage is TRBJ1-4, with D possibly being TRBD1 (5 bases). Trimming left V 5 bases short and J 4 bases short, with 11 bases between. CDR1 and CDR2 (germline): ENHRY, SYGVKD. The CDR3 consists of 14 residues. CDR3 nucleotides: TGTGCCATCAGTACGGGGGGAGATAATGAAAAACTGTTTTTT. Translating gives CAISTGGDNEKLFF.

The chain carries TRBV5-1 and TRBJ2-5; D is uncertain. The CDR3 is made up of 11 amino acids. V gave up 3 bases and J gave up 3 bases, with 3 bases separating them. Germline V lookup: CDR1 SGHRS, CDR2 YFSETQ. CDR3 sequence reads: CASSYKETQYF. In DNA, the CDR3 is TGCGCCAGCAGCTACAAAGAGACCCAGTACTTC.

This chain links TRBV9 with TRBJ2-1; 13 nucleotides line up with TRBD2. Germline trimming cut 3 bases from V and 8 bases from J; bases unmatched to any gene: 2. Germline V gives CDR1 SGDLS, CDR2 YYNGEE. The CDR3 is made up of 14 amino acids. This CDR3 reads CASSGTSGGYEQFF. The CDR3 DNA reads TGTGCCAGCAGCGGGACTAGCGGGGGTTATGAGCAGTTCTTC.

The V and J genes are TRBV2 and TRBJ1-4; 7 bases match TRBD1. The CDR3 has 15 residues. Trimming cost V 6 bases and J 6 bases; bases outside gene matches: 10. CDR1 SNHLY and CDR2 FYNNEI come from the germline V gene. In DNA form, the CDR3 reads TGTGCCAGCAGGGAAACCGGGACAGTGGATGAAAAACTGTTTTTT. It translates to CASRETGTVDEKLFF.

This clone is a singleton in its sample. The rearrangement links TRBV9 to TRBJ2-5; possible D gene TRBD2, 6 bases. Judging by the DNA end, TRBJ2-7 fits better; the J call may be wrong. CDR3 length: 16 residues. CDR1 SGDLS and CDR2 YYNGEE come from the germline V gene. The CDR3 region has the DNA TGTGCCAGCAGCCCCAACGGCGGGGCCCTCGCCTACGAGCAGTACTTC. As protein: CASSPNGGALAYEQYF.

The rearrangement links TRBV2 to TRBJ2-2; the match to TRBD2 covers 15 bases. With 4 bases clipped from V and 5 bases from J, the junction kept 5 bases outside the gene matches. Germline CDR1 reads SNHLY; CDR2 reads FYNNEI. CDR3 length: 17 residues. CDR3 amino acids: CASSGGLAGGRTGELFF. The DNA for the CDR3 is TGTGCCAGCAGTGGTGGACTAGCGGGGGGGCGTACCGGGGAGCTGTTTTTT.

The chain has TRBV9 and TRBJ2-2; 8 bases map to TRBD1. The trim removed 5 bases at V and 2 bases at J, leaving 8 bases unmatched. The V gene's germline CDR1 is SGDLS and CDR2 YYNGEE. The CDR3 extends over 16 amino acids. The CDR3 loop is CASRPRTGRNTGELFF. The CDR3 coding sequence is TGTGCCAGCAGGCCGCGGACAGGGCGAAACACCGGGGAGCTGTTTTTT.

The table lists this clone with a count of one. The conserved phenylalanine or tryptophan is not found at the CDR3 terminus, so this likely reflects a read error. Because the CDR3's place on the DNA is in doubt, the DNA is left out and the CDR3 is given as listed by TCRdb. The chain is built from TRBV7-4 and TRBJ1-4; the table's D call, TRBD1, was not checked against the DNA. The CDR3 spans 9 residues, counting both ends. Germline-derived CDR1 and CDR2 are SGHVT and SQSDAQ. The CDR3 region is CASSQARVV.

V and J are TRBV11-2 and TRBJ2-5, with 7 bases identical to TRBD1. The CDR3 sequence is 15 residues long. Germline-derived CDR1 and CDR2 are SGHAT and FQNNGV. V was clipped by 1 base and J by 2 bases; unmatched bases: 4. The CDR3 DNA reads TGTGCCAGCAGCTTAGGCCAGACAGGGCAAGAGACCCAGTACTTC. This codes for CASSLGQTGQETQYF.

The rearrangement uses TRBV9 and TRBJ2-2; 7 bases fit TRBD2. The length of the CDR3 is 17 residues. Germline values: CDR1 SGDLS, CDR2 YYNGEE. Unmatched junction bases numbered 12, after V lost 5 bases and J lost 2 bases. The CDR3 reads CASRPGGSGQNTGELFF. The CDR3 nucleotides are TGTGCCAGCAGACCGGGGGGAAGCGGGCAAAACACCGGGGAGCTGTTTTTT.

CDR3 amino acids: CASSLRLTEQFF. The CDR3 DNA reads TGTGCCAGCAGCTTAAGGCTTACCGAGCAGTTCTTC. The gene calls are TRBV5-4 and TRBJ2-1; D is undetermined. The CDR3 is made up of 12 amino acids. V shed 2 bases and J shed 10 bases, with 10 bases lying between them. Germline V gene data show CDR1 as SGHNT and CDR2 as YYREEE (reference sequence). Combining the CDR3 with reference TRBV5-4 and TRBJ2-1 gives the whole variable domain ETGVTQSPTHLIKTRGQQVTLRCSSQSGHNTVSWYQQALGQGPQFIFQYYREEENGRGNFPPRFSGLQFPNYSSELNVNALELDDSALYLCASSLRLTEQFFGPGTRLTVL.

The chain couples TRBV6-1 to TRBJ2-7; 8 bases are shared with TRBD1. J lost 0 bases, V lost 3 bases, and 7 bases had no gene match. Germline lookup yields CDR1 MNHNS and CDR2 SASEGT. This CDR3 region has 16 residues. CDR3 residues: CASSDIRQGSSYEQYF. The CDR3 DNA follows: TGTGCCAGCAGTGATATCCGACAGGGGAGCTCCTACGAGCAGTACTTC.

Here the CDR3 reads CASNTTGTAHYGYTF. CDR3 in DNA: TGTGCCAGCAACACAACCGGGACAGCACACTATGGCTACACCTTC. This chain links TRBV28 with TRBJ1-2, with TRBD1 matching over 7 bases. The J segment lost 3 bases and the V segment lost 7 bases, leaving 11 bases of the junction unmatched. The V gene's germline CDR1 is MDHEN and CDR2 SYDVKM. The CDR3 has 15 residues.

DNA for the CDR3: TGTGCCAGCATCCCCCGGGGGGGGACTATTAAGCAGTTCTTC. It translates to CASIPRGGTIKQFF. The rearrangement links TRBV28 to TRBJ2-1; 8 nucleotides line up with TRBD2. Per the germline V gene, CDR1 is MDHEN and CDR2 is SYDVKM. V lost 7 bases and J lost 11; bases outside the gene matches: 13. The CDR3 runs to 14 residues. Full variable domain (outside the CDR3, taken from reference TRBV28 and TRBJ2-1): DVKVTQSSRYLVKRTGEKVFLECVQDMDHENMFWYRQDPGLGLRLIYFSYDVKMKEKGDIPEGYSVSREKKERFSLILESASTNQTSMYLCASIPRGGTIKQFFGPGTRLTVL.

CDR3 region: CASRKKPDRDYGYTF. The CDR3 bases are TGTGCCAGCAGAAAGAAACCGGACAGGGACTATGGCTACACCTTC. The V call is TRBV5-5, the J call TRBJ1-2; 8 bases are a match to TRBD1. Germline V gene lookup returns CDR1 SGHKS and CDR2 YYEKEE (reference sequence). V shed 5 bases, J shed 3 bases, and the junction held 9 bases outside the gene matches. The CDR3 is 15 amino acids.

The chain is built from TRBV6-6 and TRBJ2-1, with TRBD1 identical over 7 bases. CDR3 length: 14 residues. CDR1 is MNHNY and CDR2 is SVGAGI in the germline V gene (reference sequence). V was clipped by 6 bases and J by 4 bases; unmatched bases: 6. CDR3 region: CASSSGTDYNEQFF. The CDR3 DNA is TGTGCCAGCAGCTCCGGGACAGATTACAATGAGCAGTTCTTC.

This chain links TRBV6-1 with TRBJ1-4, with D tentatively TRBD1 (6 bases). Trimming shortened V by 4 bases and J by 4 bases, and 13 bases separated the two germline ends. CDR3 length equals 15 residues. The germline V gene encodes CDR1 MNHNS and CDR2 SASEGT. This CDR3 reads CASSAEGGGNEKLFF. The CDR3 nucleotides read TGTGCCAGCAGTGCTGAGGGAGGGGGTAATGAAAAACTGTTTTTT.

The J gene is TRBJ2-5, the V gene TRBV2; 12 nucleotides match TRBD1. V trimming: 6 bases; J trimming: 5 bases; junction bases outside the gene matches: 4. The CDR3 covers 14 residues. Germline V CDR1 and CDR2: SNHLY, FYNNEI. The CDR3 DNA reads TGTGCCAGCAGCGGGGACAGGGGGCTGGAGACCCAGTACTTC. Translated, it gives CASSGDRGLETQYF.

This CDR3 reads CASIPDFSYEQYF. CDR3 DNA: TGTGCCAGCATCCCAGATTTCTCCTACGAGCAGTACTTC. The rearrangement uses TRBV7-8 and TRBJ2-7; no firm D call. V was trimmed by 7 bases and J by 0 bases, leaving 10 bases between them. The CDR3 is made up of 13 amino acids. The germline V gene has CDR1 SGHVS and CDR2 FQNEAQ.

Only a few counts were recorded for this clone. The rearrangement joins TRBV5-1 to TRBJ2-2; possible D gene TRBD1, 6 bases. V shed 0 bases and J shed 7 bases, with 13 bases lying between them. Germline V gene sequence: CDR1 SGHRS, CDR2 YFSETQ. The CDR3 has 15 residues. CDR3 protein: CASSLDRAVGGELFF. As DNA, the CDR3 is TGCGCCAGCAGCTTGGACAGGGCTGTAGGCGGGGAGCTGTTTTTT.

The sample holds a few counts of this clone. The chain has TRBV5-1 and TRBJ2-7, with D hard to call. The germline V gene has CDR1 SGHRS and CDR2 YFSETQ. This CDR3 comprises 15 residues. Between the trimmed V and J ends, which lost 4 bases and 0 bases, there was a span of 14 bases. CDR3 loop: CASSRSDPSSYEQYF. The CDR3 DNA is TGCGCCAGCAGCCGGTCGGACCCGAGCTCCTACGAGCAGTACTTC.

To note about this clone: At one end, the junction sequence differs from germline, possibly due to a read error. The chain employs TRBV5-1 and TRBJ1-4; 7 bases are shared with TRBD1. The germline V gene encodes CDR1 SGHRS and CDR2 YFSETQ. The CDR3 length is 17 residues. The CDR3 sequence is CASRLDGGGPTNEKLFF. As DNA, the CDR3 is TGCGCCAGCAGGTTGGATGGAGGGGGCCCAACTAATGAAAAACTGTTTTTT.